The 14 T cell receptor beta chains below were found in one sample sequenced in a study of T cell changes during pregnancy in multiple sclerosis. TCRdb's table, derived via immunoSEQ multiplex PCR, lists solely in-frame clones and lacks some. The repertoire holds around 40,000 clones, with roughly nine tenths as singletons. The material sequenced was CD4+ T cells from peripheral blood mononuclear cells, taken in the first trimester of pregnancy. These receptors came from a female donor with multiple sclerosis, enrolled in a pregnancy study.

The chain joins TRBV7-9 to TRBJ2-1; TRBD2 matches 10 bases. The CDR3 sequence is 14 residues long. Germline V CDR1 and CDR2: SEHNR, FQNEAQ (reference sequence). V shed 6 bases, J shed 9 bases, and the junction held 8 bases outside the gene matches. The CDR3 loop is CASRLGTSVGEQFF. The CDR3 nucleotides read TGTGCCAGCAGACTTGGGACTAGCGTTGGTGAGCAGTTCTTC.

This clone was observed a handful of times. This chain uses TRBV28 with TRBJ2-3, with D hard to call. Between the trimmed V and J ends, which lost 8 bases and 0 bases, there was a span of 15 bases. Germline V gene lookup returns CDR1 MDHEN and CDR2 SYDVKM. The CDR3 is 15 residues long. DNA for the CDR3: TGTGCCAGCCACACAATCAAGTCGAGCACAGATACGCAGTATTTT. Amino acids: CASHTIKSSTDTQYF.

The J gene is TRBJ1-6, the V gene TRBV10-3, with D maybe TRBD1 (5 bases). This CDR3 contains 13 residues. The germline V and J ends were trimmed by 11 bases and 7 bases, with 15 bases remaining between them. CDR1 and CDR2 (germline): ENHRY, SYGVKD. CDR3 nucleotide sequence: TGTGCCGTCCAGGAGGGGAAGAATTCACCCCTCCACTTT. Its protein product is CAVQEGKNSPLHF.

The chain uses TRBV7-7 and TRBJ1-2, with no clear D. Germline V gene lookup returns CDR1 SSHAT and CDR2 FNYEAQ (reference sequence). V gave up 4 bases and J gave up 4 bases, with 28 bases separating them. There are 19 residues in the CDR3. The CDR3 protein is CASSSRKPKYPEGSYGYTF. CDR3 sequence (DNA): TGTGCCAGCAGCTCTCGAAAGCCGAAATACCCTGAAGGGAGCTATGGCTACACCTTC. Using reference TRBV7-7 and TRBJ1-2 for the parts outside the CDR3, the full variable domain is GAGVSQSPRYKVTKRGQDVTLRCDPISSHATLYWYQQALGQGPEFLTYFNYEAQPDKSGLPSDRFSAERPEGSISTLTIQRTEQRDSAMYRCASSSRKPKYPEGSYGYTFGSGTRLTVV.

This chain connects TRBV5-1 to TRBJ2-1; TRBD2 aligns across 10 bases. The CDR3 consists of 15 residues. V shed 4 bases and J 4 bases; nucleotides not matched to a gene: 5. The germline V gene has CDR1 SGHRS and CDR2 YFSETQ. This CDR3 is CASSQASGRYNEQFF. The CDR3, as DNA: TGCGCCAGCAGCCAGGCTAGCGGGAGATACAATGAGCAGTTCTTC.

This clone has just a few counts. This chain joins TRBV6-5 and TRBJ2-5, with 11 bases matching TRBD2. There are 15 residues in the CDR3. After removal of 0 bases from V and 3 bases from J, the junction contained 0 bases not matched to a gene. The germline V gene has CDR1 MNHEY and CDR2 SVGAGI. The CDR3 loop reads CASSYSTSGKETQYF. CDR3 DNA sequence: TGTGCCAGCAGTTACTCGACTAGCGGGAAAGAGACCCAGTACTTC.

Here the CDR3 DNA reads TGTGCCAGCAGCGCCGGGAGGAATGAAAAACTGTTTTTT. Translated, it gives CASSAGRNEKLFF. The chain is built from TRBV2 and TRBJ1-4; D is undetermined. V was pared by 6 bases and J by 5 bases, with 10 bases between. The CDR3 contains 13 residues. Germline V lookup: CDR1 SNHLY, CDR2 FYNNEI.

This clone was counted a few times. This chain connects TRBV11-2 to TRBJ1-5; D uncertain. The germline gives CDR1 SGHAT, CDR2 FQNNGV. V was clipped by 3 bases and J by 6 bases, with 3 bases between them. The CDR3 has 11 residues. The CDR3 region is CASSFSQPQHF. The CDR3 DNA is TGTGCCAGCAGCTTCTCTCAGCCCCAGCATTTT.

This chain uses TRBV4-1 with TRBJ2-7, with 7 bases fitting TRBD1. The CDR3 runs 15 residues. V gave up 1 base and J gave up 0 bases; unmatched junction bases: 3. Germline V lookup: CDR1 MGHRA, CDR2 YSYEKL. The CDR3 sequence: CASSQGQGPSYEQYF. CDR3 coding DNA: TGCGCCAGCAGCCAAGGACAGGGCCCCTCCTACGAGCAGTACTTC.

The chain has TRBV7-9 and TRBJ2-5; D gene unclear. The DNA end is more similar to TRBJ2-7, so the J call may be wrong. The CDR3 is 15 amino acids. Germline values: CDR1 SEHNR, CDR2 FQNEAQ (reference sequence). Here the CDR3 DNA reads TGTGCCAGCAGCTCGCTAGTGGCAGATACCTACGAGCAGTACTTC. It is translated as CASSSLVADTYEQYF.

The chain is built from TRBV29-1 and TRBJ2-7; 8 nucleotides agree with TRBD2. Germline CDR1 is SQVTM and CDR2 is ANQGSEA. This CDR3 is built from 13 residues. V shed 2 bases and J 3 bases; nucleotides not matched to a gene: 3. The CDR3 reads CSVEFTSGYEQYF. For the CDR3, the DNA is TGCAGCGTTGAATTCACTAGCGGCTACGAGCAGTACTTC.

V gene TRBV28 combines with J gene TRBJ2-2; D gene ambiguous. Germline loops: CDR1 MDHEN, CDR2 SYDVKM. This CDR3 is 12 amino acids long. V dropped 3 bases and J dropped 5 bases, with 4 bases sitting between them. The CDR3, as DNA: TGTGCCAGCAGTTTGTCTACCGGGGAGCTGTTTTTT. Translating gives CASSLSTGELFF. Variable domain in full (rest from reference TRBV28 and TRBJ2-2): DVKVTQSSRYLVKRTGEKVFLECVQDMDHENMFWYRQDPGLGLRLIYFSYDVKMKEKGDIPEGYSVSREKKERFSLILESASTNQTSMYLCASSLSTGELFFGEGSRLTVL.

V gene TRBV6-5 combines with J gene TRBJ2-7; 10 bases line up with TRBD1. The trim removed 5 bases at V and 2 bases at J, leaving 6 bases unmatched. This CDR3 contains 15 residues. Germline lookup yields CDR1 MNHEY and CDR2 SVGAGI. CDR3 region: CASSRGQGKTYEQYF. The DNA for the CDR3 is TGTGCCAGCAGTAGGGGACAGGGGAAGACCTACGAGCAGTACTTC.

The gene calls are TRBV18 and TRBJ2-3; 7 nucleotides align to TRBD1. This CDR3 spans 17 amino acids. Germline assignment: CDR1 KGHSH and CDR2 LQKENI. V was pared by 2 bases and J by 2 bases, with 10 bases of the junction left unmatched. In nucleotides, the CDR3 is TGTGCCAGCTCACCATTTTTTGGGACAGCGGACACAGATACGCAGTATTTT. Translated: CASSPFFGTADTDTQYF.